These 12 T cell receptor beta chains share one sample of origin, sequenced in a study of shared clonotypes between healthy human individuals. Sequencing used immunoSEQ multiplex PCR; TCRdb keeps in-frame clones, though not all of them. This repertoire shows approximately 2,300,000 clones, under 95% found once; its top ten account for approximately 0.41%. Source material: naive CD4+ T cells from PBMCs. Described subset: CD45RA+ positively selected. The receptor source for this set is a man aged 18 to 30 in good health. Some clones in this sample may be carry-over from other donors' samples.

The chain employs TRBV5-1 and TRBJ2-7, with 7 bases matching TRBD1. V lost 0 bases to trimming and J lost 4 bases; unmatched junction nucleotides: 7. CDR3 size: 15 residues. CDR1 is SGHRS and CDR2 is YFSETQ in the germline V gene. The CDR3 DNA reads as TGCGCCAGCAGCTTGGGGCAGGGGGAAGAGTACGAGCAGTACTTC. Protein: CASSLGQGEEYEQYF.

The J gene is TRBJ2-5, the V gene TRBV6-6; 10 nucleotides match TRBD2. CDR1 is MNHNY, CDR2 SVGAGI, per germline (reference sequence). The CDR3 has 16 residues. Germline trimming cut 2 bases from V and 4 bases from J; bases unmatched to any gene: 7. In DNA, the CDR3 is TGTGCCAGCAGTTACCTCCCTAGCGGGAGTCCAGAGACCCAGTACTTC. Amino acid sequence: CASSYLPSGSPETQYF.

The chain has TRBV7-8 and TRBJ1-1, with a possible D match to TRBD1 (6 bases). Germline lookup yields CDR1 SGHVS and CDR2 FQNEAQ. The V gene lost 4 bases and the J gene lost 7 bases, with 13 bases spanning the gap. This CDR3 has 13 amino acids. CDR3: CASSSRQASEAFF. The CDR3 nucleotides read TGTGCCAGCAGCTCCCGACAGGCTAGTGAAGCTTTCTTT.

The DNA of the CDR3 is TGTGCCAGCAGCTTAGCTGGGACCCCAGAGACCCAGTACTTC. Translation: CASSLAGTPETQYF. V usage is TRBV7-9 and J usage is TRBJ2-5; either TRBD1 or TRBD2 may fit D (5 bases each). Trimming shortened V by 0 bases and J by 4 bases, and 9 bases separated the two germline ends. The CDR3 runs to 14 residues. Germline V gene lookup returns CDR1 SEHNR and CDR2 FQNEAQ (reference sequence). Full variable domain (remainder filled in from reference TRBV7-9 and TRBJ2-5): DTGVSQNPRHKITKRGQNVTFRCDPISEHNRLYWYRQTLGQGPEFLTYFQNEAQLEKSRLLSDRFSAERPKGSFSTLEIQRTEQGDSAMYLCASSLAGTPETQYFGPGTRLLVL.

The V gene is TRBV27, the J gene TRBJ1-1; D is uncertain. The germline V and J ends were trimmed by 0 bases and 4 bases, with 9 bases remaining between them. There are 14 residues in the CDR3. The germline V gene encodes CDR1 MNHEY and CDR2 SMNVEV (reference sequence). The CDR3 here is CASSLSTRGTEAFF. CDR3 DNA: TGTGCCAGCAGTTTATCGACGCGGGGCACTGAAGCTTTCTTT.

There are a few counts of this clone. The V gene is TRBV27, the J gene TRBJ1-1, with D maybe TRBD1 (6 bases). CDR1 and CDR2 (germline): MNHEY, SMNVEV (reference sequence). V shed 5 bases and J shed 10 bases, with 17 bases lying between them. The CDR3 runs to 13 residues. The CDR3 spells CASSHRERTAAFF. In nucleotides, the CDR3 is TGTGCCAGCAGTCACAGGGAACGCACGGCAGCTTTCTTT.

The chain employs TRBV6-5 and TRBJ2-6, with a weak D call TRBD2 (5 bases). The V gene lost 6 bases and the J gene lost 2 bases, with 11 bases spanning the gap. The CDR3 loop spans 15 amino acids. The germline V gene has CDR1 MNHEY and CDR2 SVGAGI. In DNA, the CDR3 is TGTGCCAGCAGCCGTACTAGTACTGGGGCCAACGTCCTGACTTTC. This encodes CASSRTSTGANVLTF.

This sequence joins TRBV28 and TRBJ2-7; 8 bases are a match to TRBD1. This CDR3 has 16 amino acids. The junction had 10 bases not matched to a gene; V was cut back by 3 bases and J by 3 bases. In germline, CDR1 is MDHEN, CDR2 SYDVKM. CDR3: CASSFLTGTGYYEQYF. Written as DNA, the CDR3 is TGTGCCAGCAGTTTTCTAACCGGGACAGGTTACTACGAGCAGTACTTC.

This chain connects TRBV5-6 to TRBJ2-6; D not certain. Trimming took off 2 bases at V and 1 base at J, with 13 bases between the two ends. The CDR3 runs 17 residues. Germline assignment: CDR1 SGHDT and CDR2 YYEEEE. CDR3 DNA: TGTGCCAGCAGCTTTGTTTCAGGAACATCTGGGGCCAACGTCCTGACTTTC. This translates into CASSFVSGTSGANVLTF.

The rearrangement links TRBV7-2 to TRBJ1-1; D possibly corresponds to TRBD1 (6 bases). Germline CDR1 SGHTA, CDR2 FQGNSA. The CDR3 has 17 residues. V lost 1 base, J lost 5 bases, and 20 bases lay in between. The CDR3 DNA reads TGTGCCAGCAGCTTAGTGGGGGGGGCCTCCTATGCAACTGAAGCTTTCTTT. As protein: CASSLVGGASYATEAFF.

The chain is built from TRBV6-5 and TRBJ2-7, with D perhaps matching TRBD1 or TRBD2 (5 bases each). Trimming stripped 6 bases from V and 5 bases from J, with 14 bases between. CDR1 is MNHEY and CDR2 is SVGAGI in the germline V gene. There are 13 residues in the CDR3. The CDR3 DNA follows: TGTGCCAGCAGGGGACGGACCATCAACGAGCAGTACTTC. Protein product: CASRGRTINEQYF.

This clone has just one count. V usage is TRBV10-1 and J usage is TRBJ2-7, with 7 bases matching TRBD2. Trimming at V came to 6 bases and at J to 2 bases, leaving 7 bases not matched to a gene. This CDR3 contains 14 residues. In germline, CDR1 is WNHNN, CDR2 SYGVQD (reference sequence). DNA of the CDR3: TGCGCCAGCAGCCCGACTAGCTCTGCCTACGAGCAGTACTTC. It yields the protein CASSPTSSAYEQYF.